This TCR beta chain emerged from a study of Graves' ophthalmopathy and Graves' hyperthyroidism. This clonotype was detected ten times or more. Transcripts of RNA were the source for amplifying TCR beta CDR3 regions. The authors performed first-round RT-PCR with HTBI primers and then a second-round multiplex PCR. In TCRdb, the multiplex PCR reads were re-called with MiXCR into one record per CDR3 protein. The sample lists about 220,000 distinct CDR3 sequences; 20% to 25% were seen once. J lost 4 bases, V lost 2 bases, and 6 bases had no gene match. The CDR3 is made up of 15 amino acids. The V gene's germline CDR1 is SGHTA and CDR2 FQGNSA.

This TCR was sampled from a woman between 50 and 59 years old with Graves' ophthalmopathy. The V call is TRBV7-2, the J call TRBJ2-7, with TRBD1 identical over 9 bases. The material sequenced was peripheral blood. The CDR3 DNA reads TGTGCCAGCAGCTTATGGGGACAGGGCCCTTACGAGCAGTACTTC. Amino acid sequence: CASSLWGQGPYEQYF.